What follows is one TCR beta chain and its context. Its target is not known. The record originates from a study of T cell repertoires in cytomegalovirus infection. Across the study: CMV epitopes that were recently identified and HLA-C-restricted were used alongside well-studied HLA-B-restricted ones. Indicated by public TCR beta signatures were CMV infection and matching HLA type. General study findings and limits: Summed frequency of shared TCR beta families picked out CMV carriers who also had the relevant HLA. Dominating the ex vivo response were TCR beta clonotypes that were CMV-specific and HLA-C-restricted.

CDR1 SGHRS and CDR2 YFSETQ come from the germline V gene. This CDR3 spans 13 amino acids. Between the trimmed V and J ends, which lost 5 bases and 4 bases, there was a span of 12 bases. TCRdb passed the reads through MiXCR, listing each CDR3 protein once. In the table there are about 830,000 distinct CDR3 sequences, around a third of which are singletons. This TCR was sampled from a human donor in good health (CMV status not recorded). Some clones in this sample may be carry-over from other donors' samples. The chain links TRBV5-1 to TRBJ1-1; weak D call: TRBD1 (5 bases). The material was cultured CD8+ T cells from PBMCs, obtained from culture after CMV antigen stimulation. DNA for the CDR3: TGCGCCAGCAGACTCACAGGTATCACTGAAGCTTTCTTT. This codes for CASRLTGITEAFF.